This T cell receptor beta chain was observed in a study of prognosis after radiotherapy for stage I lung cancer. Study-level background: None of the non-small cell lung cancer patients was considered medically operable. Radiotherapy: SBRT, 3 to 5 fractions, biologically effective dose at least 100 Gy. The approximately 13 male and 6 female patients were aged about 50 to 85, median approximately 71 years.

Genomic DNA was subjected to two-round multiplex PCR for amplification of TCR beta CDR3. Primers (each specific to one TRBV or TRBJ gene) were used in first-round PCR. TCRdb fed the multiplex PCR reads into MiXCR, producing one record per CDR3 protein. The sample comprises about 16,000 distinct CDR3 sequences, roughly 30% of which are singletons, and approximately 25% rests with the top ten. Study outcomes and limitations: Median unique TCR clone counts of approximately 9,600 versus 7,200 showed a fall after stereotactic body radiation therapy.

Worth noting for this clonotype: Its specificity is unknown. A far larger clone is off by one base, so a read error is likely.

The CDR3 loop spans 18 amino acids. Germline V gene data show CDR1 as DFQATT and CDR2 as SNEGSKA (reference sequence). Sequencing used PBMCs, obtained before or after stereotactic body radiation therapy (not recorded which). This chain joins TRBV20-1 and TRBJ2-4; 14 bases fit TRBD2. The end of the DNA fits TRBJ2-1 better, so the J call may be wrong. The source of this sequence is a donor aged 50 or older with non-small cell lung cancer. Here the CDR3 reads CSTGGGLAGVEGYNEQFF. The DNA of the CDR3 is TGCAGCACCGGCGGGGGACTAGCGGGAGTAGAGGGCTACAATGAGCAGTTCTTC.